The 18 T cell receptor beta chains presented below share a single source sample, sequenced in a study of blood T cell repertoires in COVID-19. Here immunoSEQ multiplex PCR was the method, and the copy in TCRdb shows in-frame clones only, minus some. The sample records 150,000 to 200,000 clones, approximately 88% being singletons. The sample taken for sequencing was peripheral blood. The origin of the receptors is a human donor in a cohort sampled during active COVID-19.

This chain links TRBV6-6 with TRBJ1-5; D may be TRBD1 (6 bases). This CDR3 has 14 residues. Germline V gene lookup returns CDR1 MNHNY and CDR2 SVGAGI (reference sequence). Trimming stripped 1 base from V and 6 bases from J, with 10 bases between. Written as DNA, the CDR3 is TGTGCCAGCAGTTACTACAGGGAAAGTCAGCCCCAGCATTTT. The encoded protein is CASSYYRESQPQHF.

The rearrangement uses TRBV7-2 and TRBJ2-7; TRBD2 is a possible D gene (5 bases). The germline V and J ends were trimmed by 5 bases and 4 bases, with 15 bases remaining between them. There are 14 residues in the CDR3. Germline V gene lookup returns CDR1 SGHTA and CDR2 FQGNSA. CDR3 sequence (DNA): TGTGCCAGCAGCCCGGAGGTAGTCCGGTACGAGCAGTACTTC. Its protein is CASSPEVVRYEQYF. Based on the CDR3 plus reference TRBV7-2 and TRBJ2-7, the full variable domain is GAGVSQSPSNKVTEKGKDVELRCDPISGHTALYWYRQSLGQGLEFLIYFQGNSAPDKSGLPSDRFSAERTGGSVSTLTIQRTQQEDSAVYLCASSPEVVRYEQYFGPGTRLTVT.

V is TRBV10-3 and J is TRBJ2-7, with a possible D match to TRBD2 (5 bases). The CDR3 is made up of 16 amino acids. Between the trimmed V and J ends, which lost 3 bases and 0 bases, there was a span of 15 bases. Germline V gives CDR1 ENHRY, CDR2 SYGVKD. The CDR3 sequence: CAISDPHGESSYEQYF. DNA for the CDR3: TGTGCCATCAGTGACCCTCACGGGGAAAGCTCCTACGAGCAGTACTTC.

The chain uses TRBV7-8 and TRBJ1-2; 7 bases align to TRBD1. This CDR3 has 17 residues. From germline, CDR1 is SGHVS and CDR2 FQNEAQ. V lost 5 bases to trimming and J lost 4 bases; unmatched junction nucleotides: 16. The CDR3 loop reads CASSPGDSTPFIYGYTF. The DNA for the CDR3 is TGTGCCAGCAGCCCTGGGGACAGCACCCCTTTCATCTATGGCTACACCTTC.

The chain couples TRBV7-8 to TRBJ1-6; tentatively, D is TRBD1 (5 bases). V was clipped by 1 base and J by 5 bases, with 12 bases between them. Germline lookup yields CDR1 SGHVS and CDR2 FQNEAQ. The CDR3 loop spans 16 amino acids. CDR3 region: CASSLGTGTNNSPLHF. The CDR3 DNA sequence: TGTGCCAGCAGCTTAGGTACCGGGACTAATAATTCACCCCTCCACTTT.

The gene calls are TRBV30 and TRBJ2-7; D not certain. This CDR3 comprises 13 residues. V was cut by 0 bases and J by 5 bases, with 11 bases left in between. Germline V gene data show CDR1 as GTSNPN and CDR2 as SVGIG (reference sequence). In DNA form, the CDR3 reads TGTGCCTGGAGTGTACAAGTATTGGACGAGCAGTACTTC. This gives the protein CAWSVQVLDEQYF.

The rearrangement joins TRBV28 to TRBJ2-6; D is uncertain. Germline CDR1 MDHEN, CDR2 SYDVKM. This CDR3 has 17 residues. The V gene lost 7 bases and the J gene lost 3 bases, with 19 bases spanning the gap. CDR3 sequence reads: CASTPPGLVFGANVLTF. CDR3 sequence (DNA): TGTGCCAGCACTCCCCCAGGTTTGGTGTTTGGGGCCAACGTCCTGACTTTC.

This chain connects TRBV13 to TRBJ1-2; D remains ambiguous. Germline CDR1 PRHDT, CDR2 FYEKMQ (reference sequence). The CDR3 loop spans 16 amino acids. Trimming pared 0 bases from V and 0 bases from J, leaving 11 bases between. The chain's CDR3 is CASSLGRGKANYGYTF. CDR3 in DNA: TGTGCCAGCAGCTTAGGACGGGGAAAAGCTAACTATGGCTACACCTTC.

The chain is built from TRBV9 and TRBJ2-7; weak D call: TRBD2 (5 bases). The CDR3 is 13 residues long. The V gene lost 0 bases and the J gene lost 3 bases, with 7 bases spanning the gap. Germline lookup yields CDR1 SGDLS and CDR2 YYNGEE. As DNA, the CDR3 is TGTGCCAGCAGCGTAGGGGGAGACTACGAGCAGTACTTC. Translating it yields CASSVGGDYEQYF.

V and J are TRBV19 and TRBJ2-5, with D maybe TRBD2 (6 bases). The length of the CDR3 is 16 residues. V lost 4 bases, J lost 2 bases, and 17 bases lay in between. Germline V gene data show CDR1 as LNHDA and CDR2 as SQIVND (reference sequence). CDR3 coding DNA: TGTGCCAGTAGTACCCGGGGAGGTGTGCTACAAGAGACCCAGTACTTC. It encodes CASSTRGGVLQETQYF.

The DNA of the CDR3 is TGTGCCAGCAGCTTAGACATCGGGTCCTACAATGAGCAGTTCTTC. Translated, it gives CASSLDIGSYNEQFF. The chain joins TRBV7-2 to TRBJ2-1; D not certain. This CDR3 spans 15 amino acids. Germline V gene sequence: CDR1 SGHTA, CDR2 FQGNSA. The V and J ends lost 1 base and 1 base respectively, with 8 bases between them.

The V and J genes are TRBV4-1 and TRBJ1-3; D ambiguous. Trimming cost V 0 bases and J 4 bases, with 7 bases left between them. Germline CDR1 MGHRA, CDR2 YSYEKL. CDR3 length: 14 residues. The CDR3 DNA reads TGCGCCAGCAGCCAAGATCGAGTCGGAAACACCATATATTTT. Amino acids: CASSQDRVGNTIYF.

The chain couples TRBV9 to TRBJ1-2, with 8 nucleotides matching TRBD1. This CDR3 region has 15 residues. Trimming removed 3 bases from V and 8 bases from J; junction bases left unmatched: 12. Germline V gene lookup returns CDR1 SGDLS and CDR2 YYNGEE. The DNA for the CDR3 is TGTGCCAGCAGCGCCTTCAGGGGGCCCCTTATCGGCTACACCTTC. This encodes CASSAFRGPLIGYTF.

V gene TRBV5-1 combines with J gene TRBJ1-1; D gene ambiguous. Looked up from germline, CDR1 is SGHRS and CDR2 is YFSETQ. Trimming cost V 5 bases and J 4 bases, with 12 bases left between them. This CDR3 is built from 13 residues. The CDR3: CASSSTSGTEAFF. DNA of the CDR3: TGCGCCAGCAGTTCAACCAGTGGCACTGAAGCTTTCTTT.

The chain couples TRBV28 to TRBJ2-7; TRBD2 agrees at 9 bases. The CDR3 has 18 amino acids. Germline trimming cut 4 bases from V and 3 bases from J; bases unmatched to any gene: 16. Germline CDR1 reads MDHEN; CDR2 reads SYDVKM. The CDR3 bases are TGTGCCAGCAGTTCCGACTCGTCCGGGACTAGCAGTCTCTACGAGCAGTACTTC. Its translation is CASSSDSSGTSSLYEQYF. The whole variable domain, remainder taken from reference TRBV28 and TRBJ2-7, is DVKVTQSSRYLVKRTGEKVFLECVQDMDHENMFWYRQDPGLGLRLIYFSYDVKMKEKGDIPEGYSVSREKKERFSLILESASTNQTSMYLCASSSDSSGTSSLYEQYFGPGTRLTVT.

This clone was detected a few times. This chain connects TRBV4-1 to TRBJ1-1; no firm D call. Trimming left V 0 bases short and J 1 base short, with 3 bases between. The CDR3 covers 13 residues. Germline V gives CDR1 MGHRA, CDR2 YSYEKL. The CDR3 coding sequence is TGCGCCAGCAGCCAAGACCGGAACACTGAAGCTTTCTTT. Encoded protein: CASSQDRNTEAFF.

The V gene is TRBV29-1, the J gene TRBJ1-5, with a weak D call TRBD1 (5 bases). V dropped 6 bases and J dropped 3 bases, with 12 bases sitting between them. CDR1 SQVTM and CDR2 ANQGSEA come from the germline V gene. This CDR3 has 13 amino acids. Here the CDR3 DNA reads TGCAGCGTGGGTTGGGGGGACAATCAGCCCCAGCATTTT. Its protein product is CSVGWGDNQPQHF.

The chain has TRBV10-3 and TRBJ2-7; D remains unclear. The germline V gene has CDR1 ENHRY and CDR2 SYGVKD. V was cut by 4 bases and J by 3 bases, with 7 bases left in between. The CDR3 has 12 amino acids. CDR3 DNA: TGTGCCATCAGTGCCTTTAACTACGAGCAGTACTTC. Residues: CAISAFNYEQYF.